A single sample is the source of the 20 T cell receptor beta chains below, sequenced in a study of cytomegalovirus exposure and HLA in healthy donors. PCR primers comprised 60 Vbeta and 13 Jbeta primers. Libraries were prepared by immunoSEQ multiplex PCR; TCRdb keeps only in-frame clonotypes and omits some of them. The table lists over 50,000 clones, about four fifths of them singletons. Sequenced: PBMCs. The receptors stem from a man between 40 and 49 years old in good health and CMV-seronegative.

This clone was observed once. The V gene is TRBV5-6, the J gene TRBJ2-5; 13 bases fit TRBD2. Unmatched junction bases numbered 15, after V lost 5 bases and J lost 5 bases. The CDR3 has 18 amino acids. Germline V gives CDR1 SGHDT, CDR2 YYEEEE. CDR3 bases: TGTGCCAGCAGTCACGGGGGTAGACTAGCGGGGGGCGAGGAGACCCAGTACTTC. This sequence encodes CASSHGGRLAGGEETQYF.

This clone was counted only a few times. Here the CDR3 DNA reads TGTGCCATCAGTGAGTCGTCCAGTCAGCCCCAGCATTTT. Its translation is CAISESSSQPQHF. The chain employs TRBV10-3 and TRBJ1-5; D is unresolved. V was trimmed by 0 bases and J by 6 bases, leaving 6 bases between them. Per the germline V gene, CDR1 is ENHRY and CDR2 is SYGVKD. CDR3 length: 13 residues.

The V gene is TRBV4-3, the J gene TRBJ1-2; D unclear. The germline CDR1 and CDR2 sequences are LGHNA and YSLEER. Trimming removed 4 bases from V and 2 bases from J, with 17 bases in between. This CDR3 spans 16 amino acids. The CDR3 region is CASSRWHPQSNYGYTF. The CDR3 DNA sequence: TGCGCCAGCAGCCGATGGCACCCTCAGTCCAACTATGGCTACACCTTC.

CDR3 bases: TGTGCCAGCAGCTTTGTAGACTCTGGAAACACCATATATTTT. Protein sequence: CASSFVDSGNTIYF. The gene calls are TRBV12-1 and TRBJ1-3. TRBV12-1 is listed as a pseudogene. The CDR3 has 14 amino acids.

V gene TRBV9 combines with J gene TRBJ1-1, with D possibly matching TRBD1 (6 bases). The V gene lost 4 bases and the J gene lost 0 bases, with 13 bases spanning the gap. This CDR3 region has 15 residues. Germline-derived CDR1 and CDR2 are SGDLS and YYNGEE. The CDR3 sequence is CASSPQGTLNTEAFF. CDR3 nucleotide sequence: TGTGCCAGCAGCCCCCAAGGGACACTGAACACTGAAGCTTTCTTT.

The gene calls are TRBV30 and TRBJ1-5; 8 bases are a match to TRBD1. V was clipped by 2 bases and J by 5 bases; unmatched bases: 11. There are 16 residues in the CDR3. Germline V CDR1 and CDR2: GTSNPN, SVGIG (reference sequence). The CDR3 protein is CAWSNRGMMGYQPQHF. The CDR3 nucleotides read TGTGCCTGGAGTAACAGGGGGATGATGGGGTATCAGCCCCAGCATTTT. Drawing the rest from reference TRBV30 and TRBJ1-5, the complete variable domain is SQTIHQWPATLVQPVGSPLSLECTVEGTSNPNLYWYRQAAGRGLQLLFYSVGIGQISSEVPQNLSASRPQDRQFILSSKKLLLSDSGFYLCAWSNRGMMGYQPQHFGDGTRLSIL.

The count of this clone is one. This rearrangement joins TRBV19 to TRBJ1-1; 10 nucleotides match TRBD1. Trimming cost V 5 bases and J 2 bases; bases outside gene matches: 5. The CDR3 consists of 15 residues. The germline V gene has CDR1 LNHDA and CDR2 SQIVND (reference sequence). The CDR3: CASSPDRGVNTEAFF. CDR3 in DNA: TGTGCCAGTAGTCCGGACAGGGGGGTAAACACTGAAGCTTTCTTT.

Remarks on this clone: Distinct nucleotide sequences in the sample also encode this CDR3. This chain connects TRBV6-5 to TRBJ2-2; 11 nucleotides align to TRBD1. The CDR3 is made up of 14 amino acids. V shed 5 bases, J shed 6 bases, and the junction held 2 bases outside the gene matches. CDR1 MNHEY and CDR2 SVGAGI come from the germline V gene. This CDR3 is CASSRTGGSGELFF. The CDR3 DNA follows: TGTGCCAGCAGTCGGACAGGGGGCTCCGGGGAGCTGTTTTTT.

This clone showed up just once. The chain couples TRBV29-1 to TRBJ2-1; 8 bases line up with TRBD1. The CDR3 has 14 amino acids. Germline V gives CDR1 SQVTM, CDR2 ANQGSEA. Losses at the gene ends were 3 bases for V and 8 bases for J; bases not matched to a gene: 9. This chain's CDR3 is CSVDKSGGSYEQFF. The DNA for the CDR3 is TGCAGCGTTGACAAGTCAGGGGGCTCCTATGAGCAGTTCTTC.

V and J are TRBV2 and TRBJ2-7; 9 nucleotides match TRBD2. Germline V gene sequence: CDR1 SNHLY, CDR2 FYNNEI. The CDR3 sequence is 14 residues long. V was pared by 6 bases and J by 6 bases, with 9 bases of the junction left unmatched. CDR3 nucleotides: TGTGCCAGCAGAAGACCGGGACTAGCCCCCGAGCAGTACTTC. This encodes CASRRPGLAPEQYF.

The chain carries TRBV5-1 and TRBJ1-6; 7 nucleotides agree with TRBD1. Germline V CDR1 and CDR2: SGHRS, YFSETQ. This CDR3 spans 17 amino acids. The trim removed 0 bases at V and 8 bases at J, leaving 11 bases unmatched. CDR3 residues: CASSLAGQEIWYSPLHF. The CDR3 coding sequence is TGCGCCAGCAGCTTGGCAGGACAGGAAATCTGGTATTCACCCCTCCACTTT.

The chain uses TRBV11-2 and TRBJ2-5, with TRBD1 identical over 9 bases. Unmatched junction bases numbered 6, after V lost 2 bases and J lost 5 bases. Germline V gene data show CDR1 as SGHAT and CDR2 as FQNNGV. The CDR3 spans 15 residues. CDR3 residues: CASSLPGQGTETQYF. For the CDR3, the DNA is TGTGCCAGCAGCTTACCGGGACAGGGAACGGAGACCCAGTACTTC.

The chain combines TRBV19 with TRBJ1-4; 9 bases are a match to TRBD1. The V gene end was trimmed by 6 bases and the J gene end by 2 bases; junction bases not matched to a gene: 10. Germline CDR1 and CDR2: LNHDA and SQIVND (reference sequence). The CDR3 loop spans 17 amino acids. The CDR3 is CASSNPTGGPTNEKLFF. In DNA form, the CDR3 reads TGTGCCAGTAGCAATCCAACAGGGGGCCCTACTAATGAAAAACTGTTTTTT.

The rearrangement uses TRBV6-1 and TRBJ1-6; 9 bases fit TRBD1. Germline V gene data show CDR1 as MNHNS and CDR2 as SASEGT. After removal of 6 bases from V and 8 bases from J, the junction contained 5 bases not matched to a gene. The CDR3 length is 14 residues. CDR3: CASRTGTGYSPLHF. The CDR3 coding sequence is TGTGCCAGCAGAACCGGGACAGGGTATTCACCCCTCCACTTT.

V gene TRBV7-2 combines with J gene TRBJ2-3, with D possibly being TRBD2 (6 bases). The CDR3 is 13 amino acids. Per germline, CDR1 SGHTA and CDR2 FQGNSA. V was shortened by 5 bases and J by 3 bases, with 9 bases between the two germline ends. CDR3 in amino acids: CASSQLATDTQYF. The CDR3 nucleotides read TGTGCCAGCAGCCAACTAGCTACAGATACGCAGTATTTT.

V gene TRBV19 combines with J gene TRBJ1-5; D is possibly TRBD1 (5 bases). Trimming removed 6 bases at V and 5 bases at J, with 17 bases between. Germline values: CDR1 LNHDA, CDR2 SQIVND (reference sequence). The CDR3 consists of 15 residues. The CDR3 spells CASRSLDQGDQPQHF. As DNA, the CDR3 is TGTGCCAGTAGATCCCTGGATCAGGGTGATCAGCCCCAGCATTTT. Together with reference TRBV19 and TRBJ1-5, the CDR3 gives the full variable domain: DGGITQSPKYLFRKEGQNVTLSCEQNLNHDAMYWYRQDPGQGLRLIYYSQIVNDFQKGDIAEGYSVSREKKESFPLTVTSAQKNPTAFYLCASRSLDQGDQPQHFGDGTRLSIL.

V usage is TRBV2 and J usage is TRBJ2-3, with TRBD1 identical over 9 bases. The CDR3 is made up of 15 amino acids. V lost 7 bases to trimming and J lost 1 base; unmatched junction nucleotides: 6. Germline lookup yields CDR1 SNHLY and CDR2 FYNNEI. CDR3 region: CASTTGGAGTDTQYF. The CDR3 region has the DNA TGTGCCAGCACCACAGGGGGCGCGGGCACAGATACGCAGTATTTT.

The chain is built from TRBV30 and TRBJ2-1; possible D gene TRBD2, 6 bases. V shed 1 base and J shed 0 bases, with 16 bases lying between them. Per the germline V gene, CDR1 is GTSNPN and CDR2 is SVGIG (reference sequence). The CDR3 contains 17 residues. The CDR3 bases are TGTGCCTGGAGTGCCACTGGGGGGTTTAACTCCTACAATGAGCAGTTCTTC. Amino acids: CAWSATGGFNSYNEQFF.

This clone turned up a few times. This sequence joins TRBV30 and TRBJ2-1; unclear D gene. The V and J ends lost 1 base and 3 bases respectively, with 4 bases between them. The CDR3 covers 12 residues. Per the germline V gene, CDR1 is GTSNPN and CDR2 is SVGIG (reference sequence). The CDR3, as DNA: TGTGCCTGGAGTGCTAGCTACAATGAGCAGTTCTTC. It codes for CAWSASYNEQFF.

This clone was seen only once. The J gene is TRBJ2-5, the V gene TRBV25-1; 12 bases agree with TRBD1. CDR1 is MGHDK and CDR2 is SYGVNS in the germline V gene. The CDR3 spans 18 residues. The V gene end was trimmed by 1 base and the J gene end by 5 bases; junction bases not matched to a gene: 11. CDR3 in amino acids: CASSELGTGGVGRETQYF. As DNA, the CDR3 is TGTGCCAGCAGTGAATTGGGGACAGGGGGCGTAGGGCGTGAGACCCAGTACTTC.